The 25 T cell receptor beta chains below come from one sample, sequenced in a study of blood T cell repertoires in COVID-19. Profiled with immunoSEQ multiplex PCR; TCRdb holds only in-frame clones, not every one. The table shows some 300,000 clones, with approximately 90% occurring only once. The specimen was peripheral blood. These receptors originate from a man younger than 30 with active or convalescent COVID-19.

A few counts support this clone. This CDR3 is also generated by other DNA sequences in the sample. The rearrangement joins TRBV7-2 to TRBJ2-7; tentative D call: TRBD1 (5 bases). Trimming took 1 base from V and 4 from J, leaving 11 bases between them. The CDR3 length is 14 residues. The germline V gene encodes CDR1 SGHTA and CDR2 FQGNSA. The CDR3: CASSLVQGRYEQYF. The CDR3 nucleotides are TGTGCCAGCAGCTTAGTTCAGGGAAGGTACGAGCAGTACTTC.

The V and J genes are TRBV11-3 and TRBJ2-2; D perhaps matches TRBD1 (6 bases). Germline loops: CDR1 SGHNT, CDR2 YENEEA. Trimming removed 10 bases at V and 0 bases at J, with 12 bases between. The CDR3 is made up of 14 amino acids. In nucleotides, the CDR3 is TGTGCCACCGCCGGGACATCGAACACCGGGGAGCTGTTTTTT. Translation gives CATAGTSNTGELFF.

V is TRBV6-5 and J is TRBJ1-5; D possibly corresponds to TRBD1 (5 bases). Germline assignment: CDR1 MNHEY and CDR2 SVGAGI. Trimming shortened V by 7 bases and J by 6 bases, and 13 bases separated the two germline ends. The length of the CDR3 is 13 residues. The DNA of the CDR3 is TGTGCCAGCAATCCCGGGGGGGGTCAGCCCCAGCATTTT. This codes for CASNPGGGQPQHF.

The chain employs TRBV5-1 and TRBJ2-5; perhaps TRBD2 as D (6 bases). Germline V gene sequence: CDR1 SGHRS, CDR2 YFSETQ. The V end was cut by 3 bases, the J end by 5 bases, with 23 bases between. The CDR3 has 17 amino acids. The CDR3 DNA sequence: TGCGCCAGCAGCTGGAAGGAGGGGAGTGGCGGGAAGGAGACCCAGTACTTC. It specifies CASSWKEGSGGKETQYF.

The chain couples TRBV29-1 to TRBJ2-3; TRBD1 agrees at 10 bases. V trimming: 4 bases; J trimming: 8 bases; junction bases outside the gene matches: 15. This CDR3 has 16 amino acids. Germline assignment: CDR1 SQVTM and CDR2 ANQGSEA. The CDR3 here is CSVVDTGQGIKVTQYF. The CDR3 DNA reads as TGCAGCGTTGTTGACACGGGACAGGGGATTAAGGTTACGCAGTATTTT.

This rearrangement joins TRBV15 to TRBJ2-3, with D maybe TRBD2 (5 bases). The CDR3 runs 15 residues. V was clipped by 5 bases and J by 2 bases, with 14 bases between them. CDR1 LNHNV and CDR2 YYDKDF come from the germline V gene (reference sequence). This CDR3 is CATSARRTDTDTQYF. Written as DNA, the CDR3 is TGTGCCACCAGCGCTCGCCGGACTGACACAGATACGCAGTATTTT.

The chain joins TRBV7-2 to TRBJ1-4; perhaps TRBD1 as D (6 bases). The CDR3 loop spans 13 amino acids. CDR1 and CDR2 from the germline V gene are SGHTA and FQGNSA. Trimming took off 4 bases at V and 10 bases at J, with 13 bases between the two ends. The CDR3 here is CASSYGQSSKLFF. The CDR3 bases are TGTGCCAGCAGCTACGGACAGTCATCAAAACTGTTTTTT.

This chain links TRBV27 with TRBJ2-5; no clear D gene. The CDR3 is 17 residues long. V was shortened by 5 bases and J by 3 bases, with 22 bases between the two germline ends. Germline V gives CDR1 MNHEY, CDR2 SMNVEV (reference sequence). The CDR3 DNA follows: TGTGCCAGCAGTCCAAACCAACTCGACAAGTCCGAAGAGACCCAGTACTTC. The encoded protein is CASSPNQLDKSEETQYF.

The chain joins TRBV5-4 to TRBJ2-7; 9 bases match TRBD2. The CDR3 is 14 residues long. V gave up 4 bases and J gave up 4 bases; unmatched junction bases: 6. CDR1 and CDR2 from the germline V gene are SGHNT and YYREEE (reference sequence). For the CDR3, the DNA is TGTGCCAGCAGCAAGGAGCGGGAGGCGTACGAGCAGTACTTC. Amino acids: CASSKEREAYEQYF.

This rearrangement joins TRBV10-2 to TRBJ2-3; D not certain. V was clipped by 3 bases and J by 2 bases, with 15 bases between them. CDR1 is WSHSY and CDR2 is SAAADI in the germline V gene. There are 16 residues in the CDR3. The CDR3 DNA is TGCGCCAGCAGTGATACCAAAGCCGCCCTCACAGATACGCAGTATTTT. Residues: CASSDTKAALTDTQYF.

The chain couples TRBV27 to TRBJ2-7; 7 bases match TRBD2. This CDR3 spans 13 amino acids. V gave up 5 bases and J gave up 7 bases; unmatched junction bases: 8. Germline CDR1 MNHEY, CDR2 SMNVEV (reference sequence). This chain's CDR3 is CASSPGGLREQYF. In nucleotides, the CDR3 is TGTGCCAGCAGTCCGGGAGGTTTGCGGGAGCAGTACTTC.

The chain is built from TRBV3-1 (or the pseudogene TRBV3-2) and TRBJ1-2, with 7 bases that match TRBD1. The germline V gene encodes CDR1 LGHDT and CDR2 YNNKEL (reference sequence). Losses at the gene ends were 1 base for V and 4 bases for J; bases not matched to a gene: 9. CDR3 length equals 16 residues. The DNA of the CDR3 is TGTGCCAGCAGCCAAGGAGGGGTCGCAGGGGGCTATGGCTACACCTTC. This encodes CASSQGGVAGGYGYTF.

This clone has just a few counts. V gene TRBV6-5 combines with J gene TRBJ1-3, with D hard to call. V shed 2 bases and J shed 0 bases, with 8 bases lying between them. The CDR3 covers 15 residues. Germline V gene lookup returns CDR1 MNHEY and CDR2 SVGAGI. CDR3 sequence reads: CASSYSGPSGNTIYF. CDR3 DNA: TGTGCCAGCAGTTACAGTGGCCCCTCTGGAAACACCATATATTTT.

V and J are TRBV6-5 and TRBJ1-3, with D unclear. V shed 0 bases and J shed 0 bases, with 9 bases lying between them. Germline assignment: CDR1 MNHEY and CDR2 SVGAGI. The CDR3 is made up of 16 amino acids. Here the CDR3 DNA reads TGTGCCAGCAGTTACTCGGAACAGTTCTCTGGAAACACCATATATTTT. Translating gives CASSYSEQFSGNTIYF.

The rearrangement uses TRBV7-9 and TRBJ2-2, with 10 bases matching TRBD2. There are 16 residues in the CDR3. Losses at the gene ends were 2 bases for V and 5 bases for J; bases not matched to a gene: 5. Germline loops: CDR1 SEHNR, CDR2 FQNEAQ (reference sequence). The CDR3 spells CASSLLAGVITGELFF. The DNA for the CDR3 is TGTGCCAGCAGCTTACTAGCGGGAGTGATAACCGGGGAGCTGTTTTTT.

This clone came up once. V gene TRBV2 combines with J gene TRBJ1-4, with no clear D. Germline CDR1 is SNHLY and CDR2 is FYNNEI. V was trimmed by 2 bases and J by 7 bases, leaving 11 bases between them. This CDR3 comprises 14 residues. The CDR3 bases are TGTGCCAGCAGTGAAAGCATTCTTCGTGAAAAACTGTTTTTT. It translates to CASSESILREKLFF. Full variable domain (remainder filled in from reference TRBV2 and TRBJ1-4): EPEVTQTPSHQVTQMGQEVILRCVPISNHLYFYWYRQILGQKVEFLVSFYNNEISEKSEIFDDQFSVERPDGSNFTLKIRSTKLEDSAMYFCASSESILREKLFFGSGTQLSVL.

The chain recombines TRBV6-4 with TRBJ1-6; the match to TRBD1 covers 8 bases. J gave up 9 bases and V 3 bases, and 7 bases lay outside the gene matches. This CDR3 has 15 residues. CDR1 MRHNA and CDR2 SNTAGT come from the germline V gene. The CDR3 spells CASSDPDRGGSPLHF. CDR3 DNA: TGTGCCAGCAGTGATCCAGACAGGGGAGGTTCACCCCTCCACTTT.

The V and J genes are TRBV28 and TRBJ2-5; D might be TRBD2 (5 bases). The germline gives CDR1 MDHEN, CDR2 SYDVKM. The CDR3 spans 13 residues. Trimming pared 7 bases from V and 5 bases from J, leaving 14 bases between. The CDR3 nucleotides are TGTGCCAGCACCTCGATCCCGGGGGAGACCCAGTACTTC. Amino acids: CASTSIPGETQYF.

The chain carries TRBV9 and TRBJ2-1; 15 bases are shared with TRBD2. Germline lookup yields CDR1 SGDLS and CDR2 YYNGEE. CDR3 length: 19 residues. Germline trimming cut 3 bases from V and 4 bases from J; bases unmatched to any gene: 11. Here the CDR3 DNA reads TGTGCCAGCAGCGGCCGGGACGCAGGACTAGCGGGAGGGTACAATGAGCAGTTCTTC. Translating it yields CASSGRDAGLAGGYNEQFF.

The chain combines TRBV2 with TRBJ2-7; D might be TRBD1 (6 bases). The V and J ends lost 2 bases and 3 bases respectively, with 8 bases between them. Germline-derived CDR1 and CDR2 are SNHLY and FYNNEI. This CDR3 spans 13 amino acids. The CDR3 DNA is TGTGCCAGCAGTGAAACAGGGAGCTACGAGCAGTACTTC. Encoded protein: CASSETGSYEQYF.

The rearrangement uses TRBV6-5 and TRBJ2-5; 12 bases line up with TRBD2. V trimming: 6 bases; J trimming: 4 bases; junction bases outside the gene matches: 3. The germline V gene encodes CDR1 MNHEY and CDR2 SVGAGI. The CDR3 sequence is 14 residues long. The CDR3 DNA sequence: TGTGCCAGCAGCCCGGGACTAGCGGGAGAGACCCAGTACTTC. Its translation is CASSPGLAGETQYF.

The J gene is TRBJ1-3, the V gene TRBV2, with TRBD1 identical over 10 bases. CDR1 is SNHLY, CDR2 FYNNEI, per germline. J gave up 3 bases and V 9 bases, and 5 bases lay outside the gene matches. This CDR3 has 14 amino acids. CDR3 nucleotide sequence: TGTGCCAGTAGAGACAGGGGGCTTGGAAACACCATATATTTT. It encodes CASRDRGLGNTIYF. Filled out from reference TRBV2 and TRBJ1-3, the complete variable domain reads EPEVTQTPSHQVTQMGQEVILRCVPISNHLYFYWYRQILGQKVEFLVSFYNNEISEKSEIFDDQFSVERPDGSNFTLKIRSTKLEDSAMYFCASRDRGLGNTIYFGEGSWLTVV.

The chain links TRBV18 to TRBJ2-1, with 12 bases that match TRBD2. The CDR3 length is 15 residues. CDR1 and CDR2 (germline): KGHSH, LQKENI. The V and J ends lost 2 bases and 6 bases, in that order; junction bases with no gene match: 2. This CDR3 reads CASSPRGLAGNEQFF. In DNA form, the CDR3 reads TGTGCCAGCTCACCAAGGGGACTAGCGGGCAATGAGCAGTTCTTC.

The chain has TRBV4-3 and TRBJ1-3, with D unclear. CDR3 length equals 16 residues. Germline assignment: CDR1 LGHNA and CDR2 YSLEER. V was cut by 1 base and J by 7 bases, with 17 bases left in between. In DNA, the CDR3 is TGCGCCAGCAGCCAAGTGTTCAGCGCAGGAGGCAACACCATATATTTT. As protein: CASSQVFSAGGNTIYF.

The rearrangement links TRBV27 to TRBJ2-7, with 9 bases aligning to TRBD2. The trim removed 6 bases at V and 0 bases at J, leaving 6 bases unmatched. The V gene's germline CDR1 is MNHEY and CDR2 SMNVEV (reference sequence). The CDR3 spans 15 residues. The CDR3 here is CASSEKRGVSYEQYF. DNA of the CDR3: TGTGCCAGCAGCGAAAAGCGGGGGGTCTCCTACGAGCAGTACTTC.